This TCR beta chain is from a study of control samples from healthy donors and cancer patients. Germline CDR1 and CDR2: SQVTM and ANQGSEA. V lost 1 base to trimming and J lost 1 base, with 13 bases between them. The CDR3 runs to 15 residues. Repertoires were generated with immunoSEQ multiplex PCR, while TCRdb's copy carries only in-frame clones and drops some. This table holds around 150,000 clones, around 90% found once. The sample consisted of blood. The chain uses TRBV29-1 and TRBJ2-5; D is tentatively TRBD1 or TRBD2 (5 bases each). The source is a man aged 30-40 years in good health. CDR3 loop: CSVEVPGRVQETQYF. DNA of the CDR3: TGCAGCGTTGAAGTGCCAGGGAGAGTCCAAGAGACCCAGTACTTC.